This record covers a single TCR beta chain. Its antigen remains unidentified. Per-base quality was not reported, and no clone a single base away is much larger than it. TCRbeta CDR3 regions were amplified from genomic DNA by means of the immunoSEQ Assay, a bias-controlled multiplex PCR. As for the authors' bioinformatics: The number of nucleated cells in each sample was estimated by amplification of reference gene primers within the assay. Sequence reads were collapsed and filtered to measure the absolute abundance of every unique TCRbeta CDR3 rearrangement. For each sample, productive Simpson clonality was calculated as the square root of Simpson's diversity index across productive rearrangements. TCRdb carries this immuneACCESS record with in-frame sequences only. Its versions omit some clonotypes, under half of them owing to an unresolved V gene in the studies checked, with the rest unexplained. The DNA was the basis for D and trimming; V, J and clone size are from that table. The sample yields some 310,000 clones; around 87% were counted once. Of the sample, 1% is held by the ten largest clones.

The germline V gene sets CDR1 to MGHRA and CDR2 to YSYEKL. Cut back by 0 bases and 7 bases, the V and J ends lie 25 bases apart. The CDR3 measures 19 amino acids from cysteine to phenylalanine. Kept here is only the CDR3 DNA, which spans 57 bases and is read in frame from base 1. Each collaborating institution followed its own protocols to collect whole blood in K2EDTA tubes. For TCRbeta analysis, collaborators shipped samples as frozen whole blood, isolated PBMCs, or DNA extracted from either of those sample types. The record originates from a study of blood T cell repertoires in COVID-19 (dated by TCRdb to between 2020 and 2021). Describing the broader study: The collaborator samples originated in the United States, Italy and Spain and spanned the acute and convalescent phases of COVID-19. The dataset comprised deeply sampled blood TCRbeta repertoires from subjects exposed to, actively infected with, or recovered from COVID-19. The samples were drawn from the first 160 participants of the ongoing ImmuneRACE study and from about 1,200 subjects provided by 6 global collaborators. HLA class I and class II types, where available, came from metadata supplied by the sample provider rather than from assay-based typing. The sample metadata nearly always contained a de-identified subject ID, COVID-19 status, age in years and sex. The material from the prospective study consisted of cDNA or gDNA derived from T cells, B-cell-depleted T cells, or PBMCs. The repertoires were made available in a free public database intended to serve as a resource for research on the immune response to SARS-CoV-2.

General study outcomes and caveats: The amount of clinical and demographic metadata varied by source and participant and was provided uncurated.

The sequenced material came from peripheral blood. This TCR derives from a man aged 50 to 60 with active or convalescent COVID-19. The sequence joins TRBV4-1 to TRBJ2-1, and possibly TRBD1, on 5 matching bases. The DNA sequence reads TGCGCCAGCAGCCAAGATAGGGGCGACAGCGAGCCATCTTCAAATGAGCAGTTCTTC. Protein translation: CASSQDRGDSEPSSNEQFF.